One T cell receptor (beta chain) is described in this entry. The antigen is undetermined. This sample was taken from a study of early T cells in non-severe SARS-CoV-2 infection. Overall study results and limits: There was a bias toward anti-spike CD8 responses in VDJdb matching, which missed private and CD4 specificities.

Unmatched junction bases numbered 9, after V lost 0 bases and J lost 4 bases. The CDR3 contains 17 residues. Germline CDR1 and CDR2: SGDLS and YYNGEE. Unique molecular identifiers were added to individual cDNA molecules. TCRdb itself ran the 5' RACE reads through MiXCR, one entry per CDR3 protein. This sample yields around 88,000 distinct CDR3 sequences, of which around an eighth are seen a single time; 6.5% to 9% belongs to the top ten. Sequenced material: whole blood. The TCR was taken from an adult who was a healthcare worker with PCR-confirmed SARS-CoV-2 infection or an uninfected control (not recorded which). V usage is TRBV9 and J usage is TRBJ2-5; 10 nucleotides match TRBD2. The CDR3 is CASSVGASGSYVETQYF. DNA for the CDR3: TGTGCCAGCAGCGTAGGGGCTAGCGGGAGCTACGTAGAGACCCAGTACTTC. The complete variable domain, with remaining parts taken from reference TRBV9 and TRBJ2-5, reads DSGVTQTPKHLITATGQRVTLRCSPRSGDLSVYWYQQSLDQGLQFLIQYYNGEERAKGNILERFSAQQFPDLHSELNLSSLELGDSALYFCASSVGASGSYVETQYFGPGTRLLVL.